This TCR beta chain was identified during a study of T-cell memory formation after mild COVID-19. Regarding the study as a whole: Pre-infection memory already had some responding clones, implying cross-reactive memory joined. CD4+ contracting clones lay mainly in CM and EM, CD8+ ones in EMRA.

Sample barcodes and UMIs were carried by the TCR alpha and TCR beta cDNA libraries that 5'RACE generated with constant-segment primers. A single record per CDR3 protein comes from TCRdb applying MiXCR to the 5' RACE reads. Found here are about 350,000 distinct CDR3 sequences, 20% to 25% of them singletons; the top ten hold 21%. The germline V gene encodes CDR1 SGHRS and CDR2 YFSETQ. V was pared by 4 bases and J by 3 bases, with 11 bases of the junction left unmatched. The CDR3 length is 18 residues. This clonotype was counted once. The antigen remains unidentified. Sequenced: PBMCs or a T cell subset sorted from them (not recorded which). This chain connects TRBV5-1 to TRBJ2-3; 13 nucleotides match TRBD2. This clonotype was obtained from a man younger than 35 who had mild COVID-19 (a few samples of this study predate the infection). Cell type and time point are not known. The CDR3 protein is CASSGLAGARGATDTQYF. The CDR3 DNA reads TGCGCCAGCAGCGGACTAGCGGGGGCCCGGGGAGCTACAGATACGCAGTATTTT.